Below are 29 T cell receptor beta chains sequenced from a single sample in a study of cytomegalovirus exposure and HLA in healthy donors. PCR employed 60 Vbeta and 13 Jbeta primers. Produced via immunoSEQ multiplex PCR; TCRdb's table is partial and in-frame only. The table has around 99,000 clones, over 60% seen once. The sequenced material came from PBMCs. All receptors come from a male donor in good health and CMV-seronegative.

The chain recombines TRBV27 with TRBJ2-2; 10 positions agree with TRBD1. Germline lookup yields CDR1 MNHEY and CDR2 SMNVEV (reference sequence). The CDR3 runs 17 residues. V shed 1 base, J shed 6 bases, and the junction held 8 bases outside the gene matches. The CDR3 is CASSLFSGTGVPGELFF. CDR3 DNA: TGTGCCAGCAGTTTATTCTCCGGGACAGGGGTTCCCGGGGAGCTGTTTTTT.

This clone has just a few counts. This sequence joins TRBV10-2 and TRBJ2-1, with D possibly matching TRBD2 (7 bases). The germline V gene encodes CDR1 WSHSY and CDR2 SAAADI. There are 15 residues in the CDR3. V was shortened by 6 bases and J by 7 bases, with 19 bases between the two germline ends. The CDR3 is CASSVGGGVGNEQFF. For the CDR3, the DNA is TGCGCCAGCAGCGTCGGAGGGGGGGTAGGGAATGAGCAGTTCTTC.

The chain uses TRBV7-2 and TRBJ2-3; 10 nucleotides align to TRBD2. The CDR3 contains 16 residues. V lost 1 base, J lost 6 bases, and 7 bases stayed unmatched. Germline CDR1 SGHTA, CDR2 FQGNSA. The CDR3 spells CASSLVSAGGLDTQYF. As DNA, the CDR3 is TGTGCCAGCAGCTTAGTTTCAGCGGGAGGGTTGGATACGCAGTATTTT.

The chain is built from TRBV29-1 and TRBJ1-6; a possible D gene is TRBD1 (5 bases). V was trimmed by 8 bases and J by 6 bases, leaving 14 bases between them. The V gene's germline CDR1 is SQVTM and CDR2 ANQGSEA. The CDR3 is 13 amino acids. The chain's CDR3 is CSSRGGFNSPLHF. The CDR3 DNA reads as TGCAGCTCTCGGGGGGGGTTTAATTCACCCCTCCACTTT.

This clone was observed a handful of times. V and J are TRBV10-3 and TRBJ2-7, with 14 bases identical to TRBD2. The CDR3 length is 16 residues. The V gene end was trimmed by 5 bases and the J gene end by 5 bases; junction bases not matched to a gene: 8. Germline V gene data show CDR1 as ENHRY and CDR2 as SYGVKD. CDR3 region: CAISRLAGGQGHEQYF. The CDR3 region has the DNA TGTGCCATCAGTCGACTAGCGGGAGGGCAGGGACACGAGCAGTACTTC.

This rearrangement joins TRBV9 to TRBJ1-4, with D unclear. V lost 0 bases to trimming and J lost 3 bases, with 9 bases between them. Germline V CDR1 and CDR2: SGDLS, YYNGEE. The CDR3 covers 15 residues. The DNA of the CDR3 is TGTGCCAGCAGCGTAGGCGTAGAACCTAATGAAAAACTGTTTTTT. Translation gives CASSVGVEPNEKLFF.

V is TRBV28 and J is TRBJ2-1; D perhaps matches TRBD2 (7 bases). The V gene's germline CDR1 is MDHEN and CDR2 SYDVKM. With 4 bases removed from V and 0 bases from J, the gap between germline ends came to 19 bases. This CDR3 contains 18 residues. Here the CDR3 reads CASSSPRGLAASYNEQFF. Here the CDR3 DNA reads TGTGCCAGCAGTTCACCCCGGGGGCTAGCGGCCTCCTACAATGAGCAGTTCTTC.

The chain combines TRBV18 with TRBJ2-7, with a possible D match to TRBD2 (5 bases). V dropped 0 bases and J dropped 4 bases, with 7 bases sitting between them. This CDR3 is 13 amino acids long. Germline assignment: CDR1 KGHSH and CDR2 LQKENI. As DNA, the CDR3 is TGTGCCAGCTCACCACCGGGAGTGTACGAGCAGTACTTC. Translated, it gives CASSPPGVYEQYF.

This chain connects TRBV11-1 to TRBJ2-7, with D possibly being TRBD1 (6 bases). V lost 2 bases and J 2 bases, leaving 19 bases between the germline ends. The CDR3 loop spans 17 amino acids. Germline lookup yields CDR1 SGHAT and CDR2 FQDESV (reference sequence). The CDR3 DNA reads TGTGCCAGCAGCTTACGGGTGGGGGCTGGCGAGCCCTACGAGCAGTACTTC. This translates into CASSLRVGAGEPYEQYF.

V is TRBV6-5 and J is TRBJ2-7; no firm D call. Trimming shortened V by 6 bases and J by 0 bases, and 6 bases separated the two germline ends. In germline, CDR1 is MNHEY, CDR2 SVGAGI. This CDR3 contains 12 residues. CDR3 in DNA: TGTGCCAGCAGGCCCAGCTCCTACGAGCAGTACTTC. Translation: CASRPSSYEQYF.

This clone appeared a single time. This chain uses TRBV2 with TRBJ2-1, with 12 bases lining up with TRBD2. CDR1 and CDR2 from the germline V gene are SNHLY and FYNNEI. V dropped 1 base and J dropped 5; count of bases not matched to a gene: 3. This CDR3 has 16 residues. The CDR3 bases are TGTGCCAGCAGTGAAGGCGGACTAGCGGGACACAATGAGCAGTTCTTC. Translating gives CASSEGGLAGHNEQFF.

This clone was seen just once. The chain has TRBV28 and TRBJ1-6; D gene ambiguous. Trimming pared 6 bases from V and 5 bases from J, leaving 20 bases between. This CDR3 comprises 17 residues. Per germline, CDR1 MDHEN and CDR2 SYDVKM. The CDR3 DNA reads as TGTGCCAGCAGACTTATCCTTGGGAGAAGGGATAATTCACCCCTCCACTTT. Translation: CASRLILGRRDNSPLHF.

V and J are TRBV11-3 and TRBJ2-1, with D possibly TRBD2 on 5 matching bases. Germline lookup yields CDR1 SGHNT and CDR2 YENEEA. This CDR3 contains 11 residues. V gave up 5 bases and J gave up 10 bases, with 9 bases separating them. The DNA for the CDR3 is TGTGCCAGCAGCCAGCAGCGGGAGCAGTTCTTC. It encodes CASSQQREQFF.

V usage is TRBV27 and J usage is TRBJ1-3, with 7 bases aligning to TRBD1. CDR3 length: 15 residues. Per the germline V gene, CDR1 is MNHEY and CDR2 is SMNVEV (reference sequence). Germline trimming cut 2 bases from V and 2 bases from J; bases unmatched to any gene: 3. The CDR3 protein is CASSLTQGAGNTIYF. Here the CDR3 DNA reads TGTGCCAGCAGTTTAACTCAGGGGGCTGGAAACACCATATATTTT.

This clone was observed a few times. The rearrangement links TRBV21-1 to TRBJ2-7; the table gives TRBD2 as D, unverified against the DNA. TRBV21-1 has pseudogene status. There are 14 residues in the CDR3. CDR3 sequence (DNA): TGTGCCAGCAGCGAAGCGGGAGGGCCGCACGAGCAGTACTTC. This gives the protein CASSEAGGPHEQYF.

The chain has TRBV5-1 and TRBJ1-1; D is ambiguous. The CDR3 covers 15 residues. The V and J ends lost 0 bases and 3 bases respectively, with 12 bases between them. Germline V lookup: CDR1 SGHRS, CDR2 YFSETQ. The DNA of the CDR3 is TGCGCCAGCAGCTTGGGAGGCACCTACCACACTGAAGCTTTCTTT. Its translation is CASSLGGTYHTEAFF.

The rearrangement links TRBV6-6 to TRBJ2-3, with 11 nucleotides matching TRBD2. CDR1 and CDR2 from the germline V gene are MNHNY and SVGAGI (reference sequence). CDR3 length equals 15 residues. The junction had 3 bases not matched to a gene; V was cut back by 5 bases and J by 2 bases. CDR3 region: CASSGTSGFTDTQYF. The CDR3 DNA follows: TGTGCCAGCAGTGGGACTAGCGGATTCACAGATACGCAGTATTTT.

The chain couples TRBV28 to TRBJ2-7, with no clear D. Germline V lookup: CDR1 MDHEN, CDR2 SYDVKM. V gave up 7 bases and J gave up 3 bases, with 10 bases separating them. This CDR3 has 12 amino acids. In nucleotides, the CDR3 is TGTGCCAGCACCTCTTCCCGCTACGAGCAGTACTTC. Residues: CASTSSRYEQYF.

V gene TRBV4-1 combines with J gene TRBJ2-5; the match to TRBD1 covers 8 bases. J was trimmed by 5 bases and V by 2 bases; bases with no gene match: 10. The CDR3 sequence is 16 residues long. The germline V gene encodes CDR1 MGHRA and CDR2 YSYEKL. CDR3 bases: TGCGCCAGCAGCCAACCCGACAGGGGTATTGGTGAGACCCAGTACTTC. This gives the protein CASSQPDRGIGETQYF.

The J gene is TRBJ2-7, the V gene TRBV6-5; D ambiguous. The length of the CDR3 is 14 residues. Trimming took 0 bases from V and 3 from J, leaving 9 bases between them. Germline-derived CDR1 and CDR2 are MNHEY and SVGAGI. In DNA, the CDR3 is TGTGCCAGCAGTTACTCCGACAACCTCTACGAGCAGTACTTC. Translation gives CASSYSDNLYEQYF.

The chain joins TRBV7-9 to TRBJ1-2; the D gene is possibly TRBD1 (6 bases). Germline assignment: CDR1 SEHNR and CDR2 FQNEAQ (reference sequence). Trimming stripped 6 bases from V and 4 bases from J, with 12 bases between. The CDR3 length is 13 residues. The DNA for the CDR3 is TGTGCCAGCAGTCCCGGACAGACCTATGGCTACACCTTC. This sequence encodes CASSPGQTYGYTF. The full variable domain, rest sourced from reference TRBV7-9 and TRBJ1-2, is DTGVSQNPRHKITKRGQNVTFRCDPISEHNRLYWYRQTLGQGPEFLTYFQNEAQLEKSRLLSDRFSAERPKGSFSTLEIQRTEQGDSAMYLCASSPGQTYGYTFGSGTRLTVV.

The V and J genes are TRBV4-1 and TRBJ1-2, with unresolved D. Germline lookup yields CDR1 MGHRA and CDR2 YSYEKL. This CDR3 region has 16 residues. Trimming stripped 0 bases from V and 5 bases from J, with 16 bases between. CDR3 DNA: TGCGCCAGCAGCCAAGATCGGATAGGGTGGGAGTATGGCTACACCTTC. As protein: CASSQDRIGWEYGYTF.

This clone turned up a few times. CDR3 sequence (DNA): TGCAGCGTTGTAGGGCTAGCGGGGTACAATGAGCAGTTCTTC. Translation gives CSVVGLAGYNEQFF. This chain joins TRBV29-1 and TRBJ2-1; 9 bases line up with TRBD2. The CDR3 runs to 14 residues. Germline V lookup: CDR1 SQVTM, CDR2 ANQGSEA. Losses at the gene ends were 4 bases for V and 4 bases for J; bases not matched to a gene: 5.

The V call is TRBV11-2, the J call TRBJ2-2; TRBD1 matches at 10 bases. CDR3 length: 15 residues. The germline CDR1 and CDR2 sequences are SGHAT and FQNNGV. With 5 bases clipped from V and 7 bases from J, the junction kept 7 bases outside the gene matches. The CDR3 here is CASSPGTGVNGELFF. In DNA form, the CDR3 reads TGTGCCAGCAGCCCCGGGACAGGGGTTAACGGGGAGCTGTTTTTT. Variable domain in full (rest from reference TRBV11-2 and TRBJ2-2): EAGVAQSPRYKIIEKRQSVAFWCNPISGHATLYWYQQILGQGPKLLIQFQNNGVVDDSQLPKDRFSAERLKGVDSTLKIQPAKLEDSAVYLCASSPGTGVNGELFFGEGSRLTVL.

The chain employs TRBV30 and TRBJ2-3; TRBD2 matches 11 bases. V shed 0 bases and J 4 bases; nucleotides not matched to a gene: 15. There are 19 residues in the CDR3. The germline V gene encodes CDR1 GTSNPN and CDR2 SVGIG (reference sequence). In nucleotides, the CDR3 is TGTGCCTGGAGTGTAAGGGTCTTTAGCGGGAGGGCCAGGCCAGATACGCAGTATTTT. This codes for CAWSVRVFSGRARPDTQYF. Full variable domain (rest looked up from reference TRBV30 and TRBJ2-3): SQTIHQWPATLVQPVGSPLSLECTVEGTSNPNLYWYRQAAGRGLQLLFYSVGIGQISSEVPQNLSASRPQDRQFILSSKKLLLSDSGFYLCAWSVRVFSGRARPDTQYFGPGTRLTVL.

The chain combines TRBV29-1 with TRBJ2-2, with 7 bases lining up with TRBD1. The ends lost 8 bases at V and 7 bases at J; junction bases unmatched: 4. From germline, CDR1 is SQVTM and CDR2 ANQGSEA. There are 11 residues in the CDR3. The CDR3 protein is CSIGDSGELFF. Written as DNA, the CDR3 is TGCAGCATAGGGGACAGCGGGGAGCTGTTTTTT.

This clone appeared once. This chain's CDR3 is CASSGALSGHTDTQYF. The CDR3 DNA sequence: TGCGCCAGCAGCGGTGCGTTGTCGGGTCATACAGATACGCAGTATTTT. The chain links TRBV5-1 to TRBJ2-3, with D unclear. Germline loops: CDR1 SGHRS, CDR2 YFSETQ. V dropped 4 bases and J dropped 3 bases, with 18 bases sitting between them. CDR3 length: 16 amino acids.

This clone appeared a single time. V is TRBV11-2 and J is TRBJ1-2, with 7 bases matching TRBD1. Trimming cost V 0 bases and J 5 bases; bases outside gene matches: 6. This CDR3 contains 15 residues. Germline V gene sequence: CDR1 SGHAT, CDR2 FQNNGV. CDR3 in amino acids: CASSLDLQGVYGYTF. The CDR3 nucleotides are TGTGCCAGCAGCTTAGATCTCCAGGGGGTTTATGGCTACACCTTC.

This clone was seen once. The rearrangement uses TRBV25-1 and TRBJ2-7, with unresolved D. There are 13 residues in the CDR3. In germline, CDR1 is MGHDK, CDR2 SYGVNS. V gave up 3 bases and J gave up 7 bases, with 13 bases separating them. DNA of the CDR3: TGTGCCAGCAGTGAGGGCCTCGCTCGGGAGCAGTACTTC. It yields the protein CASSEGLAREQYF.